This TCR beta chain was recovered during a study of circulating CD8 cells and anti-PD-1 response in melanoma. About the study: Responders had complete or partial responses; non-responders had stable or progressive disease.

The study, taken as a whole, reports: A small cohort with few responders supplied the baseline and M1 comparisons. Most experiments lacked replicates.

By its share, this clonotype is large. What it recognizes is unknown. TCR libraries were prepared from approximately 15 ng of total RNA with the QIAseq Immune Repertoire TCR panel. A single record per CDR3 protein comes from TCRdb applying MiXCR to the reads. Of over 450 distinct CDR3 sequences listed, 9% to 9.5% are singletons. From live CD3+CD8+TCRalphabeta+ cells, four PD-1 and/or TIGIT subsets were sorted. The CDR3 length is 15 residues. Per the germline V gene, CDR1 is LNHDA and CDR2 is SQIVND (reference sequence). Trimming cost V 5 bases and J 3 bases; bases outside gene matches: 3. Sample: CD8+ T cells from PBMCs, taken at baseline or after one month of anti-PD-1 therapy (not recorded which). This TCR derives from a human donor with melanoma. This rearrangement joins TRBV19 to TRBJ2-1; 11 bases agree with TRBD2. The CDR3 protein is CASSLTSGDYNEQFF. The CDR3 DNA reads TGTGCCAGTAGTTTGACTAGCGGGGACTACAATGAGCAGTTCTTC.